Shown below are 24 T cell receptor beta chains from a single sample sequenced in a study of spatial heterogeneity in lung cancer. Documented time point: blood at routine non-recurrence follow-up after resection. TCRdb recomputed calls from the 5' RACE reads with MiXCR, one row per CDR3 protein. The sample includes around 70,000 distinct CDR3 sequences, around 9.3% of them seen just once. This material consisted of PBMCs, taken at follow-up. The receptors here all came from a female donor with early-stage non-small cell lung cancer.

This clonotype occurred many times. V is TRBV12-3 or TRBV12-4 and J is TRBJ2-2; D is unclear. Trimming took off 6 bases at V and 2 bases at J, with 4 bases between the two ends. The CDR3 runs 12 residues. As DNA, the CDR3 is TGTGCCAGCAGGTCTAACACCGGGGAGCTGTTTTTT. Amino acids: CASRSNTGELFF.

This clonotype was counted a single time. Written as DNA, the CDR3 is TGTGCCAGCAGCTTTGCGAATGAGCAGTTCTTC. Protein: CASSFANEQFF. This chain uses TRBV7-9 with TRBJ2-1; D remains unclear. Germline CDR1 and CDR2: SEHNR and FQNEAQ (reference sequence). V lost 3 bases, J lost 7 bases, and 4 bases lay in between. This CDR3 comprises 11 residues.

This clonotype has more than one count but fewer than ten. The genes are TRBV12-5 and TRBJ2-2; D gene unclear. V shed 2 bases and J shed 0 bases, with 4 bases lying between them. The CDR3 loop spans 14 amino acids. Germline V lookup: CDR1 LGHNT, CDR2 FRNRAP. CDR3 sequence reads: CASGLKPNTGELFF. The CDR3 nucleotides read TGTGCTAGTGGTTTGAAGCCGAACACCGGGGAGCTGTTTTTT.

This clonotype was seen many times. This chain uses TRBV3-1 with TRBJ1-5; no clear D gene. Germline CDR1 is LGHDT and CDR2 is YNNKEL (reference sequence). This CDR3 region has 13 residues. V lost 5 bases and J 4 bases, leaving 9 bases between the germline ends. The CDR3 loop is CASSWTGNQPQHF. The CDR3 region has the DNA TGTGCCAGCAGCTGGACGGGGAATCAGCCCCAGCATTTT.

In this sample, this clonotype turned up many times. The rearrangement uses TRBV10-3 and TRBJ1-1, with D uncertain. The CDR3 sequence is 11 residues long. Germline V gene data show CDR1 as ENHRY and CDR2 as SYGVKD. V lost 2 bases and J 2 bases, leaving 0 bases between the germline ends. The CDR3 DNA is TGTGCCATCAGTGAGAACACTGAAGCTTTCTTT. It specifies CAISENTEAFF.

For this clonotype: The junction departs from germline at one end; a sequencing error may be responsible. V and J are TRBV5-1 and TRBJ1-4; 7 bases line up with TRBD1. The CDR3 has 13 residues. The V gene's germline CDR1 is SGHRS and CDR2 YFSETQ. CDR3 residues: CVSSEGASEKLFF. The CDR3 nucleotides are TGCGTCAGCTCGGAGGGGGCGAGTGAAAAACTGTTTTTT.

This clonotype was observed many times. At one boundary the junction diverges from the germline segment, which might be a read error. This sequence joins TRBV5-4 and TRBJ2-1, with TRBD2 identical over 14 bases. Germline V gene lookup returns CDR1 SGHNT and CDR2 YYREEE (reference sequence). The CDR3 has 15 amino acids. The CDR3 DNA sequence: TGTGCCAGCAGCCCGACTAGCGGGAGGGCCCAATATCTGATCTTC. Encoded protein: CASSPTSGRAQYLIF.

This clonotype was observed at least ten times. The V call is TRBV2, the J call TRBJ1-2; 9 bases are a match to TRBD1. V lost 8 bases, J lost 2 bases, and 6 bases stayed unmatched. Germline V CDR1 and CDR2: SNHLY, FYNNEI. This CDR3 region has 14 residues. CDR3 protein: CASRPGTGNYGYTF. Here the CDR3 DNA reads TGTGCCAGCCGTCCCGGGACAGGGAACTATGGCTACACCTTC. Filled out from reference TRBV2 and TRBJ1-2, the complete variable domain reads EPEVTQTPSHQVTQMGQEVILRCVPISNHLYFYWYRQILGQKVEFLVSFYNNEISEKSEIFDDQFSVERPDGSNFTLKIRSTKLEDSAMYFCASRPGTGNYGYTFGSGTRLTVV.

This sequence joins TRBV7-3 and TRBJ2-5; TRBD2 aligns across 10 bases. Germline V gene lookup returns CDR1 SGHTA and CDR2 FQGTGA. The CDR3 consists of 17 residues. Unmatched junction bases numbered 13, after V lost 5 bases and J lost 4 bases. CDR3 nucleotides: TGTGCCAGCAGCCGTCTGGCTAGCGGGAGATTCGGAGAGACCCAGTACTTC. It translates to CASSRLASGRFGETQYF.

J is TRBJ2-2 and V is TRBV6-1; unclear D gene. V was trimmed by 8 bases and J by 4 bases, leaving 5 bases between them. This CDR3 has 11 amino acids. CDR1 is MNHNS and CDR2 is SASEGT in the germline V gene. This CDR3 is CASYGTGELFF. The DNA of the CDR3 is TGTGCCAGCTATGGCACCGGGGAGCTGTTTTTT.

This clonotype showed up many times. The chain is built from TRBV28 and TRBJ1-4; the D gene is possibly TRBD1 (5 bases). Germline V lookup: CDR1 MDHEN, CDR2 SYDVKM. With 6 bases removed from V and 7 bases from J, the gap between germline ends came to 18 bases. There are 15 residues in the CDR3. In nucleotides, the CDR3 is TGTGCCAGCAGCAGATCGGGACTCTGGGGTGAAAAACTGTTTTTT. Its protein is CASSRSGLWGEKLFF. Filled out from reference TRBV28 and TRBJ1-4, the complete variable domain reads DVKVTQSSRYLVKRTGEKVFLECVQDMDHENMFWYRQDPGLGLRLIYFSYDVKMKEKGDIPEGYSVSREKKERFSLILESASTNQTSMYLCASSRSGLWGEKLFFGSGTQLSVL.

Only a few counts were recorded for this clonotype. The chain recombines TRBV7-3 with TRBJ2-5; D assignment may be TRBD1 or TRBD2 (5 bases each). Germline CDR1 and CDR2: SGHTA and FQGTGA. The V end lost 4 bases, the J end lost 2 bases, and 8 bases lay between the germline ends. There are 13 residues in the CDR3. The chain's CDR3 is CASSSGGQETQYF. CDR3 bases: TGTGCCAGCAGCTCTGGGGGTCAAGAGACCCAGTACTTC.

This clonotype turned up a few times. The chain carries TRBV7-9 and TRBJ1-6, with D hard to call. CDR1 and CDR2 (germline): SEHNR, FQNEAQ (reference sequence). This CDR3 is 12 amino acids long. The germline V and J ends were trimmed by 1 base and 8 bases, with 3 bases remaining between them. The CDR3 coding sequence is TGTGCCAGCAGCTTAGGTGATTCACCCCTCCACTTT. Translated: CASSLGDSPLHF.

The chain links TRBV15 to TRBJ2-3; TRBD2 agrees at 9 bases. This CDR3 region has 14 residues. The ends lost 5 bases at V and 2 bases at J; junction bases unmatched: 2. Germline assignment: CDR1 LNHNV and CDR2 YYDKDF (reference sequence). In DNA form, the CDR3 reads TGTGCCACCAGCGCGGGAGGGAACACAGATACGCAGTATTTT. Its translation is CATSAGGNTDTQYF.

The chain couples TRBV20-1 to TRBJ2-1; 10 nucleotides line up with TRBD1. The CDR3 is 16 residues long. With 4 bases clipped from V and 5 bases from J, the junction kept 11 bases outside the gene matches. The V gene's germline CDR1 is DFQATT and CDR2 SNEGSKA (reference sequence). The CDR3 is CSAITVDRGPNNEQFF. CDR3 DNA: TGCAGTGCTATAACCGTCGACAGGGGGCCTAACAATGAGCAGTTCTTC.

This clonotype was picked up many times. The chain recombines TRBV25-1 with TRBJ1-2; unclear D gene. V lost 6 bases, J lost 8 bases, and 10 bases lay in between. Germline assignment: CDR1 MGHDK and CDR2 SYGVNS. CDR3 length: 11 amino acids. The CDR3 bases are TGTGCCAGCAGGTTCCGGGCCGGCTACACCTTC. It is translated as CASRFRAGYTF.

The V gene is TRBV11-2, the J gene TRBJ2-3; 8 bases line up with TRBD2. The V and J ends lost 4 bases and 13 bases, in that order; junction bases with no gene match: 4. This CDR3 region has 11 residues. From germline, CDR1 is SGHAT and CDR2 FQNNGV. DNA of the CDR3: TGTGCCAGCAGCTCGTCGGGGGGGAAGTATTTT. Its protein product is CASSSSGGKYF.

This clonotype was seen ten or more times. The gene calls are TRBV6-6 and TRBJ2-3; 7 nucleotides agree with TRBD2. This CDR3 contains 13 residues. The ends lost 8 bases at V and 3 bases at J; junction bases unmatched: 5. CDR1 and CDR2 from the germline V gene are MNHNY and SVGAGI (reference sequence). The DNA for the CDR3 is TGTGCCAGCTTGTTAGCGGGTACAGATACGCAGTATTTT. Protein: CASLLAGTDTQYF.

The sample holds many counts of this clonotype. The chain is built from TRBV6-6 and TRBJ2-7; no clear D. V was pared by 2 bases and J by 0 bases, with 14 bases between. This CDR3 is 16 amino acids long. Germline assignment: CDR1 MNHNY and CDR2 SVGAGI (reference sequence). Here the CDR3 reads CASSYPTQMSSYEQYF. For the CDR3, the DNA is TGTGCCAGCAGTTACCCGACGCAGATGAGCTCCTACGAGCAGTACTTC.

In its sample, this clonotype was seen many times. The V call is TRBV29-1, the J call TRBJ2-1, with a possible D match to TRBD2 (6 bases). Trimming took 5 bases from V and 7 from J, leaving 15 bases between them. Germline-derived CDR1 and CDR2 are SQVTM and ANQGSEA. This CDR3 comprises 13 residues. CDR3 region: CSVRREWGNEQFF. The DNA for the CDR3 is TGCAGCGTTCGGAGGGAGTGGGGGAATGAGCAGTTCTTC.

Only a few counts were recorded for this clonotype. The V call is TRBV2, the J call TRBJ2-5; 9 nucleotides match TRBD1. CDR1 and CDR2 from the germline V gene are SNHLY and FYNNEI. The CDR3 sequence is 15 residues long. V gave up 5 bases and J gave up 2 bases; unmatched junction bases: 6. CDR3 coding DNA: TGTGCCAGCAGTCAATTCGGGACAGGGCAAGAGACCCAGTACTTC. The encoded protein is CASSQFGTGQETQYF.

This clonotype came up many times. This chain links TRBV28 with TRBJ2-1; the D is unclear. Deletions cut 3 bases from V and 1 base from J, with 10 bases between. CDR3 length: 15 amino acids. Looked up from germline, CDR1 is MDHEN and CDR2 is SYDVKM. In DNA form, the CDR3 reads TGTGCCAGCAGTTTGATACGGGTTTCCTACAATGAGCAGTTCTTC. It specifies CASSLIRVSYNEQFF.

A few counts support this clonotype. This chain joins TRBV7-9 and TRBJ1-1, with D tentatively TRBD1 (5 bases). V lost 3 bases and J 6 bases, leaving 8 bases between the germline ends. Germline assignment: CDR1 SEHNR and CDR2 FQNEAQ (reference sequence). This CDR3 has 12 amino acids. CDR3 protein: CASSFGAAEAFF. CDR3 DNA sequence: TGTGCCAGCAGCTTCGGGGCAGCTGAAGCTTTCTTT.

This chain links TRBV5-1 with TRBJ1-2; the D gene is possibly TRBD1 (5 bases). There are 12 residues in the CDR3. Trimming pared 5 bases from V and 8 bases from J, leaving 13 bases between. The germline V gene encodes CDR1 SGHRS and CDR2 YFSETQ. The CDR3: CASSPGLRGYTF. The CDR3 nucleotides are TGCGCCAGCAGTCCAGGGTTGAGAGGCTACACCTTC.